These T cell receptor beta chains were read from a single sample in a study of shared clonotypes between healthy human individuals. This table comes from immunoSEQ multiplex PCR, and its TCRdb copy is limited to in-frame clones, with some not included. The sample holds some 650,000 clones; 97% are singletons and the top ten take 0.055% to 0.07%. The sequencing sample was made of naive CD4+ T cells sorted from blood. The source is a woman younger than 45 in good health. Both conserved end residues are part of each CDR3. Each record gives: D gene, clone size, V gene, CDR3 length, J gene, CDR3 DNA, CDR3 protein. D genes are given only for firm matches. Where a row states a size, it is once, few, many or the class of an expanded clone; other rows omit it.

.	.	TRBV11-2	15	TRBJ1-2	TGTGCCAGCAGCTTAGACCCCGGGGGGAACTATGGCTACACCTTC	CASSLDPGGNYGYTF
.	.	TRBV13	11	TRBJ2-7	TGTGCCAGCAGACTCGGGGGTGAGCAGTACTTC	CASRLGGEQYF
.	.	TRBV10-1	14	TRBJ1-1	TGCGCCAGCAGTTCTGGGTCTATGAACACTGAAGCTTTCTTT	CASSSGSMNTEAFF
.	.	TRBV30	12	TRBJ2-7	TGTGCCTGGAGTCCCCCTCTCCACGAGCAGTACTTC	CAWSPPLHEQYF
TRBD2	.	TRBV5-1	16	TRBJ2-7	TGCGCCAGCAGCTTGGCCCCACTAGCGGGAATATACGAGCAGTACTTC	CASSLAPLAGIYEQYF
.	.	TRBV11-3	15	TRBJ2-2	TGTGCCAGCAGCCCCCTGATCCGCGGTACCGGGGAGCTGTTTTTT	CASSPLIRGTGELFF
TRBD2	once	TRBV5-1	14	TRBJ2-1	TGCGCCAGCAGCCCGAGCGGGGCCTACAATGAGCAGTTCTTC	CASSPSGAYNEQFF
TRBD1	.	TRBV6-1	13	TRBJ2-5	TGTGCCAGCAGTGAAGTAAGACAGGGCAGGCAGTACTTC	CASSEVRQGRQYF
TRBD1	.	TRBV10-3	15	TRBJ1-5	TGTGCCATCAGTTCCGGGACAGGGCTTGCTCAGCCCCAGCATTTT	CAISSGTGLAQPQHF
TRBD1	.	TRBV7-3	19	TRBJ2-6	TGTGCCAGCAGCTTACCCGCGGGCAGGGGGATGGTTGGGGCCAACGTCCTGACTTTC	CASSLPAGRGMVGANVLTF
.	.	TRBV5-4	13	TRBJ1-2	TGTGCCAGCAGCTTGGACGGAAACTATGGCTACACCTTC	CASSLDGNYGYTF
TRBD2	.	TRBV5-4	18	TRBJ2-7	TGTGCCAGCAGCTACGGGAGGTCTAGCGGGAGGACGAGTTACGAGCAGTACTTC	CASSYGRSSGRTSYEQYF
.	.	TRBV4-2	14	TRBJ2-1	TGTGCCAGCAGCCAATCTGGACCCAACAATGAGCAGTTCTTC	CASSQSGPNNEQFF
.	.	TRBV7-2	16	TRBJ1-2	TGTGCCAGCAGCCTGCCCCCCTGGAGGGGAGGCTATGGCTACACCTTC	CASSLPPWRGGYGYTF
.	.	TRBV28	16	TRBJ2-1	TGTGCCAGCAGTTTAGGGGTACCAAGCTCCTACAATGAGCAGTTCTTC	CASSLGVPSSYNEQFF
.	.	TRBV7-2	16	TRBJ1-5	TGTGCCAGCAGCTTAAGTTGGGGGGATGGCAATCAGCCCCAGCATTTT	CASSLSWGDGNQPQHF
.	.	TRBV6-6	15	TRBJ2-5	TGTGCCAGCAGTTATGAGTCCGACTACCAAGAGACCCAGTACTTC	CASSYESDYQETQYF
.	once	TRBV18	13	TRBJ2-7	TGTGCCAGCTCACCTATCCAGGGTTCCGAGCAGTACTTC	CASSPIQGSEQYF
TRBD2	.	TRBV19	16	TRBJ2-3	TGTGCCAGTAGTATTGAAGGGGTAGCGGGGGCAGATACGCAGTATTTT	CASSIEGVAGADTQYF
TRBD2	.	TRBV11-2	17	TRBJ2-3	TGTGCCAGCAGCTTAGTAGCTTGGGCGGGAGTCACAGATACGCAGTATTTT	CASSLVAWAGVTDTQYF
TRBD2	.	TRBV5-4	15	TRBJ2-7	TGTGCCAGCAGCCGGTCGCGGGAGAGCTCCTACGAGCAGTACTTC	CASSRSRESSYEQYF
.	.	TRBV11-2	13	TRBJ1-1	TGTGCCAGCAGCTTGACAGGAAGGACTGAAGCTTTCTTT	CASSLTGRTEAFF